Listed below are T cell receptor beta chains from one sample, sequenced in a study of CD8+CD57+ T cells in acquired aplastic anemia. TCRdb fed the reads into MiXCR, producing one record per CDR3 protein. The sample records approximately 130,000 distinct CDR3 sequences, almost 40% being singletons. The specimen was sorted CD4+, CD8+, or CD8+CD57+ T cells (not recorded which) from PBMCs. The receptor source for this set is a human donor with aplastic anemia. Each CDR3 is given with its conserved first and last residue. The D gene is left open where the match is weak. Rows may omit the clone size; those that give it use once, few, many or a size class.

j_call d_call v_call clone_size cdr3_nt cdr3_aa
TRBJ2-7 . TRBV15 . TGTGCCACCAGCAGTGAGGGCTACGAGCAGTACTTC CATSSEGYEQYF
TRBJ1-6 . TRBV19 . TGTGCCAGTAGTATAATCGGGGCGCAGGGTAATTCACCCCTCCACTTT CASSIIGAQGNSPLHF
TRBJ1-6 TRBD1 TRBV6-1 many TGTGCCAGCAGTCTCGGACAGGGACTAAATTCACCCCTCCACTTT CASSLGQGLNSPLHF
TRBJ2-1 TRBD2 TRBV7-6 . TGTGCCAGCAGCTTGGGGACTAGCGGGATCCACTACAATGAGCAGTTCTTC CASSLGTSGIHYNEQFF
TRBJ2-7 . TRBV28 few TGTGCCAGCAGGTCGGGTCGCCCCTACGAGCAGTACTTC CASRSGRPYEQYF
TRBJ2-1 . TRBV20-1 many TGCAGTGCTAGAGATATTGAGACTACCAAATTCTTC CSARDIETTKFF
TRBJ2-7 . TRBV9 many TGTGCCAGCAGCGTAACAGGGAGCTCCTACGAGCAGTACTTC CASSVTGSSYEQYF
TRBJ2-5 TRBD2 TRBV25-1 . TGTGCCAGCAGTGAATCCAGACTAGCGGGGGGCCCGTACCAAGAGACCCAGTACTTC CASSESRLAGGPYQETQYF
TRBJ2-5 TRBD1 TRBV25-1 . TGTGCCAGCAGTGAACACAAAGGGACAGTAGAAGAGACCCAGTACTTC CASSEHKGTVEETQYF
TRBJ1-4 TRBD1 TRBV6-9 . TGTGTCAGCAGTTCTTCCGGGACAGGGCTCATTACAACTAATGAAAAACTGTTTTTT CVSSSSGTGLITTNEKLFF
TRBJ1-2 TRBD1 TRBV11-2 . TGTGCCAGCAGCGCGAAGTCCGGGACAGGATCTTCCGGCTACACCTTC CASSAKSGTGSSGYTF
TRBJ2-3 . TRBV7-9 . TGTGCCAGCAGCCCCCGTCCCTCTAGGACTAGCACAGATACGCAGTATTTT CASSPRPSRTSTDTQYF
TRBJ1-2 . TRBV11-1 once TGTGCCAGCAGCTTAAGCAGGGCCAATTCCTTCTCTAACTATGGCTACACCTTC CASSLSRANSFSNYGYTF
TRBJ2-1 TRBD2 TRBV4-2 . TGTGCCAGCAGCCAAGATAATCGGGGGGGCGCGAATGAGCAGTTCTTC CASSQDNRGGANEQFF
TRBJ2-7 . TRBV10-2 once TGCGCCAGCAGCCAAGGGGTCTCCTACGAGCAGTACTTC CASSQGVSYEQYF
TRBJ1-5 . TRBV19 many TGTGCCAGTAGCCCGGGGGGGGGCGGCAATCAGCCCCAGCATTTT CASSPGGGGNQPQHF
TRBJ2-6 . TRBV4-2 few TGTGCCAGCAGCCAAGATTTGGGGGAGTCTGGGGCCAACGTCCTGACTTTC CASSQDLGESGANVLTF
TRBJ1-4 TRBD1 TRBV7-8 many TGTGCCAGCAGCCAAACCGACAGGGGGAGTGAAAAACTGTTTTTT CASSQTDRGSEKLFF
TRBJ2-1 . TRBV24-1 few TGTGCCACCAGTGACCCGGGATCGCCGAGGGATGAGCAGTTCTTC CATSDPGSPRDEQFF
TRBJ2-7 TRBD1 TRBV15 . TGTGCCACCAGCAGGGCAGGGACAGGAGGATACGAGCAGTACTTC CATSRAGTGGYEQYF
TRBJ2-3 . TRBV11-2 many TGTGCCAGCACTCCGACAGGACACACAGATACGCAGTATTTT CASTPTGHTDTQYF
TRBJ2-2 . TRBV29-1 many TGCAGCGTTGCCCCCCGGGCGGCGAACACCGGGGAGCTGTTTTTT CSVAPRAANTGELFF
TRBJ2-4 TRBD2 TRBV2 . TGTGCCAGCAGACCTAGCGGGGGGGCCCAAAACATTCAGTACTTC CASRPSGGAQNIQYF
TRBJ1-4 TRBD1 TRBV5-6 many TGTGCCAGCAGCAAGACAGGGTATGATGAAAAACTGTTTTTT CASSKTGYDEKLFF
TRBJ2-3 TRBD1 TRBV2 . TGTGCCAGCAGTCAACGGACAGGGGGCGCAGATACGCAGTATTTT CASSQRTGGADTQYF
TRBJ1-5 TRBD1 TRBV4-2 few TGTGCCAGCAGCCCGAAAGGACAGGGAGGTAATCAGCCCCAGCATTTT CASSPKGQGGNQPQHF
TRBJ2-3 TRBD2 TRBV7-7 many TGTGCCAGCAGCTTAGGTGGCGGGGGAACAGATACGCAGTATTTT CASSLGGGGTDTQYF
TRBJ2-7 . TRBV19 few TGTGCCAGTAGCGCTGGCGGAGAGGGGACCTACGAGCAGTACTTC CASSAGGEGTYEQYF
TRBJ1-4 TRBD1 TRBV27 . TGTGCCAGCAGTTTGGGACAGGGGGCGAGCTGGGAAAAACTGTTTTTT CASSLGQGASWEKLFF
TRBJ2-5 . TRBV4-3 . TGCGCCAGCAGCCAAGATGTTGGGCAGGCAGGGAAACATATTCCTATCAACCCGGAGACCCAGTACTTC CASSQDVGQAGKHIPINPETQYF
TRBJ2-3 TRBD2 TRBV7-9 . TGTGCCAGCAGCTCCTTTTTCGGGGGGGGTACAGATACGCAGTATTTT CASSSFFGGGTDTQYF
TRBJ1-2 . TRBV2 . TGTGCCACCAGCAGGGCCGGCCTTAACTATGGCTACACCTTC CATSRAGLNYGYTF
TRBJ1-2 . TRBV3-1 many TGTGCCAGCAGCCAAGGTCGAGGCAGATCTAACTATGGCTACACCTTC CASSQGRGRSNYGYTF
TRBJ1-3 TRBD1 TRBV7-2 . TGTGCCAGCAGCTACCGGGACAGGGCAAACACCATATATTTT CASSYRDRANTIYF
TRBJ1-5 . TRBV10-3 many TGTGCCACCAGGAGTCGTGCGGAGAGCAATCAGCCCCAGCATTTT CATRSRAESNQPQHF
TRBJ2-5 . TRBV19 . TGTGCCAGTAGTATCGAGGGGGATCGGGGGGAACAAGAGACCCAGTACTTC CASSIEGDRGEQETQYF
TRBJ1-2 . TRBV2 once TGTGCCAGCAGTGAAGGTTTAGAGGTCCTGAGGCGGCTTGGCTACACCTTC CASSEGLEVLRRLGYTF
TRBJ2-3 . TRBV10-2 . TGCGCCAGCACCTTCAGCGGAGCAGATACGCAGTATTTT CASTFSGADTQYF
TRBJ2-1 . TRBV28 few TGTGCCAGCAGTATGGGCCTCCTGGGGTACAATGAGCAGTTCTTC CASSMGLLGYNEQFF
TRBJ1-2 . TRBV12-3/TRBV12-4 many TGTGCCAGCAGTTCCAGCAATCCCTACTATGGCTACACCTTC CASSSSNPYYGYTF
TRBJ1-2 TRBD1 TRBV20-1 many TGCAGTGCCCAGGACAGGGGACGCTACACCTTC CSAQDRGRYTF
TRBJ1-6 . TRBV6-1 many TGTGCCAGCAGTGAAGCGACGGGACGGAATTCACCCCTCCACTTT CASSEATGRNSPLHF
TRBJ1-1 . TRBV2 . TGTGCCAGCATCAAAGGGGGGCTTGGCACTGAAGCTTTCTTT CASIKGGLGTEAFF
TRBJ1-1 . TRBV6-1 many TGTGCCAGCACCCTTACAGTGGGGAACACTGAAGCTTTCTTT CASTLTVGNTEAFF
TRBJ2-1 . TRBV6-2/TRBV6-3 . TGTGCCAGCAGTCTACAAATTGGTTACAATGAGCAGTTCTTC CASSLQIGYNEQFF